This is a list of T cell receptor beta chains from one sample in a study of low-dose radiotherapy and immunotherapy resistance in tumors. TCRdb itself ran the reads through MiXCR, one entry per CDR3 protein. The data hold 30,000 to 40,000 distinct CDR3 sequences, with less than 25% observed a single time. Sequences were derived from PBMCs, sampled after low-dose radiotherapy plus immunotherapy. The origin of the receptors is a female donor with ovarian cancer. CDR3s include the opening cysteine and the closing phenylalanine or tryptophan. D genes are given only for firm matches. Some rows have no size entry. The others give once, few or many, or a class for an expanded clone.

abundance | j_gene | d_gene | v_gene | CDR3aa | CDR3nt
. | TRBJ2-2 | . | TRBV21-1 | CASIQEREEAGELFF | TGTGCCAGCATCCAAGAACGGGAGGAGGCCGGGGAGCTGTTTTTT
many | TRBJ1-1 | . | TRBV14 | CASSQGLATEAFF | TGTGCCAGCAGCCAAGGACTTGCCACTGAAGCTTTCTTT
many | TRBJ1-1 | . | TRBV2 | CASSGAGSGTEAFF | TGTGCCAGCAGTGGGGCAGGGTCGGGCACTGAAGCTTTCTTT
many | TRBJ2-7 | . | TRBV7-2 | CASSLRDGLDEQYF | TGTGCCAGCAGCCTACGGGACGGCCTCGACGAGCAGTACTTC
many | TRBJ2-7 | . | TRBV4-2 | CASSQELDSRYEQYF | TGTGCCAGCAGCCAAGAGTTAGACAGCAGATACGAGCAGTACTTC
. | TRBJ2-7 | . | TRBV12-3/TRBV12-4 | CASSSLVQRYEQYF | TGTGCCAGCAGCAGTTTAGTACAGCGCTACGAGCAGTACTTC
many | TRBJ2-7 | TRBD1 | TRBV10-3 | CAISERRGQASYEQYF | TGTGCCATCAGTGAGAGGAGGGGACAGGCTTCCTACGAGCAGTACTTC
many | TRBJ1-5 | . | TRBV28 | CASSLGGSNQPQHF | TGTGCCAGCAGTCTAGGGGGGAGCAATCAGCCCCAGCATTTT
many | TRBJ2-1 | . | TRBV4-1 | CASSPVEASDEQFF | TGCGCCAGCAGCCCCGTCGAGGCTTCAGATGAGCAGTTCTTC
. | TRBJ1-2 | . | TRBV6-6 | CAHRRDYGYTF | TGTGCCCATAGGAGGGACTATGGCTACACCTTC
many | TRBJ1-4 | TRBD1 | TRBV2 | CASRGGTATNEKLFF | TGTGCCAGCAGAGGGGGGACAGCAACTAATGAAAAACTGTTTTTT
many | TRBJ1-2 | TRBD1 | TRBV6-2/TRBV6-3 | CASSDKGQGNYGYTF | TGTGCCAGCAGTGACAAGGGACAGGGAAACTATGGCTACACCTTC
many | TRBJ2-1 | TRBD1 | TRBV12-3/TRBV12-4 | CASTPWRTGKNNEQFF | TGTGCCAGCACCCCTTGGCGGACAGGGAAAAATAATGAGCAGTTCTTC
many | TRBJ2-1 | . | TRBV24-1 | CATGGAEDNEQFF | TGTGCCACCGGGGGGGCCGAGGACAATGAGCAGTTCTTC
. | TRBJ2-1 | TRBD2 | TRBV4-1 | CASSQDHSGRGDEQFF | TGCGCCAGCAGCCAAGATCATAGCGGGAGGGGCGATGAGCAGTTCTTC
. | TRBJ2-3 | . | TRBV2 | CASYRGDTQYF | TGTGCCAGCTATAGGGGAGATACGCAGTATTTT
many | TRBJ2-3 | TRBD2 | TRBV6-6 | CASSYSGTTSQYF | TGTGCCAGCAGTTACTCTGGGACTACGTCGCAGTATTTT
many | TRBJ1-3 | . | TRBV6-2/TRBV6-3 | CASKTADSGNTIYF | TGTGCCAGCAAAACAGCCGACTCTGGAAACACCATATATTTT
many | TRBJ2-1 | . | TRBV6-6 | CASSYVPGAEQFF | TGTGCCAGCAGTTACGTCCCGGGGGCGGAGCAGTTCTTC
. | TRBJ2-7 | . | TRBV30 | CAWSVPDYEQYF | TGTGCCTGGAGTGTCCCCGACTACGAGCAGTACTTC
many | TRBJ2-2 | TRBD1 | TRBV25-1 | CASSPGQENTGELFF | TGTGCCAGTTCTCCGGGACAGGAAAACACCGGGGAGCTGTTTTTT
. | TRBJ2-7 | TRBD2 | TRBV6-8 | CATGRVSEQYF | TGTGCCACCGGGAGGGTCTCCGAGCAGTACTTC
many | TRBJ1-1 | . | TRBV18 | CASSRGVGTEAFF | TGTGCCAGCTCACGGGGAGTAGGCACTGAAGCTTTCTTT
. | TRBJ1-1 | TRBD1 | TRBV19 | CASSISGTGMGEAFF | TGTGCCAGTAGTATATCTGGGACAGGGATGGGTGAAGCTTTCTTT
many | TRBJ2-1 | . | TRBV6-2/TRBV6-3 | CASRSRARDEQFF | TGTGCCAGCCGCTCAAGGGCTAGGGATGAGCAGTTCTTC
many | TRBJ2-1 | TRBD2 | TRBV20-1 | CTATSGRAVSYNEQFF | TGCACAGCGACTAGCGGGAGGGCCGTATCCTACAATGAGCAGTTCTTC
many | TRBJ2-5 | . | TRBV18 | CASSRVGRAQETQYF | TGTGCCAGCTCACGGGTCGGGCGGGCCCAAGAGACCCAGTACTTC
many | TRBJ2-2 | TRBD2 | TRBV25-1 | CASSESRRESVGELFF | TGTGCCAGCAGTGAATCTAGGCGGGAGTCGGTCGGGGAGCTGTTTTTT
. | TRBJ2-1 | TRBD2 | TRBV6-1 | CASRLADYNEQFF | TGTGCCAGCCGACTAGCGGATTACAATGAGCAGTTCTTC
. | TRBJ2-7 | TRBD1 | TRBV3-1 | CASSLITGGYEQYF | TGTGCCAGCAGCCTGATAACAGGGGGCTACGAGCAGTACTTC
many | TRBJ1-2 | . | TRBV19 | CASSRNDYGNYGYTF | TGTGCCAGTAGTAGAAACGATTATGGTAACTATGGCTACACCTTC
. | TRBJ2-7 | TRBD1 | TRBV10-3 | CAINQGADEQYF | TGTGCCATCAACCAGGGGGCCGACGAGCAGTACTTC
many | TRBJ1-4 | . | TRBV6-6 | CASSYATVEKLFF | TGTGCCAGCAGTTACGCCACCGTAGAAAAACTGTTTTTT
many | TRBJ2-1 | TRBD1 | TRBV2 | CASRWGQGGNEQFF | TGTGCCAGCAGATGGGGACAGGGAGGCAATGAGCAGTTCTTC
many | TRBJ1-4 | TRBD1 | TRBV7-9 | CASSSRGQGNEKLFF | TGTGCCAGCAGCTCCAGGGGGCAGGGTAATGAAAAACTGTTTTTT
few | TRBJ1-1 | TRBD1 | TRBV29-1 | CSVVDRAGITEAFF | TGCAGCGTTGTTGACAGGGCGGGGATCACTGAAGCTTTCTTT
many | TRBJ2-5 | TRBD2 | TRBV6-6 | CASIGLASETQYF | TGTGCCAGCATAGGACTAGCAAGTGAGACCCAGTACTTC
many | TRBJ2-5 | . | TRBV25-1 | CASSETGGREETQYF | TGTGCCAGCAGTGAGACAGGCGGGCGTGAAGAGACCCAGTACTTC
many | TRBJ1-4 | TRBD1 | TRBV5-4 | CASSIRGRGNEKLFF | TGTGCCAGCAGCATCAGGGGGCGCGGTAATGAAAAACTGTTTTTT
many | TRBJ2-1 | . | TRBV27 | CASSLGSDYNEQFF | TGTGCCAGCAGTTTGGGGTCTGACTACAATGAGCAGTTCTTC
few | TRBJ2-7 | . | TRBV18 | CASSPTEGAAYEQYF | TGTGCCAGCTCACCAACGGAGGGGGCCGCCTACGAGCAGTACTTC
. | TRBJ1-4 | . | TRBV6-2/TRBV6-3 | CASSEGQGNEKLFFFFF | .
. | TRBJ1-5 | . | TRBV27 | CASSPGLRLYSNHPQHF | TGTGCCAGCAGTCCGGGACTACGCCTCTATAGCAATCACCCCCAGCATTTT
few | TRBJ1-2 | . | TRBV19 | CASSIVSNYGYTF | TGTGCCAGTAGTATCGTCAGTAACTATGGCTACACCTTC
many | TRBJ2-7 | . | TRBV2 | CASSSSTSYEQYF | TGTGCCAGCAGTTCTAGCACCTCCTACGAGCAGTACTTC
many | TRBJ2-3 | . | TRBV28 | CASSLTDYRTPDTQYF | TGTGCCAGCAGTTTGACGGATTACCGGACCCCAGATACGCAGTATTTT
. | TRBJ2-7 | . | TRBV2 | CASSESLLGSYEQYF | TGTGCCAGCAGTGAAAGCCTCCTAGGTTCCTACGAGCAGTACTTC
many | TRBJ2-5 | TRBD1 | TRBV20-1 | CSALRGGGETQYF | TGCAGTGCCCTCAGAGGGGGCGGAGAGACCCAGTACTTC
many | TRBJ2-6 | . | TRBV2 | CASRNSGANVLTF | TGTGCCAGCAGAAACTCTGGGGCCAACGTCCTGACTTTC
. | TRBJ2-4 | . | TRBV2 | CASTGRNIQYF | TGTGCCAGCACGGGGCGCAACATTCAGTACTTC
. | TRBJ2-5 | TRBD1 | TRBV29-1 | CSVEGDSQETQYF | TGCAGCGTTGAAGGGGACAGCCAAGAGACCCAGTACTTC
. | TRBJ1-2 | TRBD1 | TRBV28 | CASSNVQTGGLYGYTF | TGTGCCAGCAGCAATGTACAGACAGGGGGTCTCTATGGCTACACCTTC
many | TRBJ2-7 | . | TRBV5-1 | CASRISGFSYEQYF | TGCGCCAGCAGGATTAGCGGATTCTCCTACGAGCAGTACTTC
many | TRBJ2-7 | . | TRBV5-4 | CASSPDRAPYEQYF | TGTGCCAGCAGCCCCGACAGAGCCCCCTACGAGCAGTACTTC
. | TRBJ2-7 | . | TRBV26 | CASKKPGQGPSYEQYF | TGTGCCAGCAAAAAACCGGGACAGGGACCATCCTACGAGCAGTACTTC
once | TRBJ2-1 | . | TRBV10-3 | CAISDEGGTHNEQFF | TGTGCCATCAGTGATGAGGGAGGAACCCACAATGAGCAGTTCTTC
many | TRBJ2-2 | . | TRBV27 | CASSLSPSPNTGELFF | TGTGCCAGCAGTTTATCCCCTAGCCCGAACACCGGGGAGCTGTTTTTT
many | TRBJ2-3 | TRBD2 | TRBV5-1 | CASSLAGGDTQYF | TGCGCCAGCAGCTTGGCCGGGGGGGATACGCAGTATTTT
many | TRBJ2-5 | TRBD1 | TRBV5-1 | CASSATGTAQETQYF | TGCGCCAGCAGCGCCACCGGGACAGCGCAAGAGACCCAGTACTTC